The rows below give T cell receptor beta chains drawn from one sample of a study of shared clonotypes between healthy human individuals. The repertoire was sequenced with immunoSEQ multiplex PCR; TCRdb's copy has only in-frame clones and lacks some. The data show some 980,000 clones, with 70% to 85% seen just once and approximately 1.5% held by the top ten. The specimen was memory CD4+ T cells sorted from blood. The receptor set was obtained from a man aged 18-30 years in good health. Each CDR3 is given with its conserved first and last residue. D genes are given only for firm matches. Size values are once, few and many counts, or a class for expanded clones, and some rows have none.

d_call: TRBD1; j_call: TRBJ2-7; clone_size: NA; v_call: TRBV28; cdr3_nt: TGTGCCAGCAGTTTATCAGGGGGCGTTCGCCACGAGCAGTACTTC; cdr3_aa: CASSLSGGVRHEQYF
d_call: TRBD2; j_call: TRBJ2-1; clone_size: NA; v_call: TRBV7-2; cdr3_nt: TGTGCCAGCAGCTTACGGGAGGCCTACAATGAGCAGTTCTTC; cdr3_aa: CASSLREAYNEQFF
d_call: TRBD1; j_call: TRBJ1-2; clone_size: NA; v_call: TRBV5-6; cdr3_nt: TGTGCCAGCAACTTTCGGTCAGGGGGCATAGGCAAGAACTATGGCTACACCTTC; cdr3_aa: CASNFRSGGIGKNYGYTF
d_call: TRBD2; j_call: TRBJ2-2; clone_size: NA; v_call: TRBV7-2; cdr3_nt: TGTGCCAGCAGCAGTAGGACTAGCGGGATTATCGGGGAGCTGTTTTTT; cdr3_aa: CASSSRTSGIIGELFF
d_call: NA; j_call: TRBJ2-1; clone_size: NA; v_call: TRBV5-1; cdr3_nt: TGCGCCAGCAGCGCCCGGGACAAGACGAATGAGCAGTTCTTC; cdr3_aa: CASSARDKTNEQFF
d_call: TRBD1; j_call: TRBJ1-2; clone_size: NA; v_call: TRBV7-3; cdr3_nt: TGTGCCAGCAGCTCGTCCGGGACAGGGATGGCCGGCTACACCTTC; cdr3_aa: CASSSSGTGMAGYTF
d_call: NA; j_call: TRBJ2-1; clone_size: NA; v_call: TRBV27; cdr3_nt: TGTGCCAGCAGTGGGGGGACTCACAATGAGCAGTTCTTC; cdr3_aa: CASSGGTHNEQFF
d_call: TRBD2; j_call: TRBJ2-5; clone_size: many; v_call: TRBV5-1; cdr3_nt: TGCGCCAGCAGCTTGGGACTAGCGGGAGTGGGTGAAGAGACCCAGTACTTC; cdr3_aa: CASSLGLAGVGEETQYF
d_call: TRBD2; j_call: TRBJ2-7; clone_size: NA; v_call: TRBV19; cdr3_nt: TGTGCCAGTAGTACAATAGCGGGAGGGTACGAGCAGTACTTC; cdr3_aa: CASSTIAGGYEQYF
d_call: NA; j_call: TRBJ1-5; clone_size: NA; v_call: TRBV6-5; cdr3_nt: TGTGCCAGCAGACCGACCTATCAACAATCGCCCCAGCATTTT; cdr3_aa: CASRPTYQQSPQHF
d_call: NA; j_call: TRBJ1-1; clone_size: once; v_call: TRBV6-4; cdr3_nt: TGTGCCAGCAGTTACAGGGAAAGGACTGAAGCTTTCTTT; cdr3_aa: CASSYRERTEAFF
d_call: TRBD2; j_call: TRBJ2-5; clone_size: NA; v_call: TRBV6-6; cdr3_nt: TGTGCCAGCACCCGGCGACTAGCATCCGACCAAGAGACCCAGTACTTC; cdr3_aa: CASTRRLASDQETQYF
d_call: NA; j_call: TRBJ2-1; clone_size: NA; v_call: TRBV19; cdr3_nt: TGTGCCAGTACCCTTCGGCCAGGGTATTACAATGAGCAGTTCTTC; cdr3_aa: CASTLRPGYYNEQFF
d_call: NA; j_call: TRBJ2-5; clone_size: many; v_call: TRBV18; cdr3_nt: TGTGCCAGCTCACTCAACGGGGACACAATGGGGACCCAGTACTTC; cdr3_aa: CASSLNGDTMGTQYF
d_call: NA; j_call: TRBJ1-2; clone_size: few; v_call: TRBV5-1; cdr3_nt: TGCGCCAGCAGCGACGGTCAGGTTGGGGGCAATGGCTACACCTTC; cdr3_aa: CASSDGQVGGNGYTF
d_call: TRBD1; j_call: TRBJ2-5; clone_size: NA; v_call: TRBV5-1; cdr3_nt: TGCGCCAGCAGCTTGGTTCCTTTTATATGGGACAGGGGAGAGACCCAGTACTTC; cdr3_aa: CASSLVPFIWDRGETQYF
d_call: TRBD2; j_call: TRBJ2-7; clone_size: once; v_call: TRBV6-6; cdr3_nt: TGTGCCAGCAGTTACTTAACGCGGGAGGCTGAGGAGCAGTACTTC; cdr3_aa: CASSYLTREAEEQYF
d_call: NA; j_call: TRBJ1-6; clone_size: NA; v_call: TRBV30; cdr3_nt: TGTGCCTGGAGTGTAATACGGGGAGATTCACCCCTCCACTTT; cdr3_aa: CAWSVIRGDSPLHF
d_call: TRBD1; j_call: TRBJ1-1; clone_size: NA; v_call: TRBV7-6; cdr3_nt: TGTGCCAGCAGCCAACCAGGGGGCACTGAAGCTTTCTTT; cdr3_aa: CASSQPGGTEAFF
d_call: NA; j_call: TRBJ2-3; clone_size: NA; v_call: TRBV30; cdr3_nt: TGTGCCTGGACACAGGCGATGGATACGCAGTATTTT; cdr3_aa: CAWTQAMDTQYF
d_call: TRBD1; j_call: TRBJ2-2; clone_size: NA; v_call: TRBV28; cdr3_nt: TGTGCCAGCAGTTCTCCTTTTGGACAGGGTGTACCCGGGGAGCTGTTTTTT; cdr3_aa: CASSSPFGQGVPGELFF
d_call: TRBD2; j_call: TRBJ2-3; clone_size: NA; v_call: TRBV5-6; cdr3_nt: TGTGCCAGCAGCCGACTAGCGCCCGGGGGAGATACGCAGTATTTT; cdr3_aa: CASSRLAPGGDTQYF
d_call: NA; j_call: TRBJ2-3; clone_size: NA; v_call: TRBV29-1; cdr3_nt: TGCAGCGTCGGAAAGGGTCCCACAGATACGCAGTATTTT; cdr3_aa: CSVGKGPTDTQYF
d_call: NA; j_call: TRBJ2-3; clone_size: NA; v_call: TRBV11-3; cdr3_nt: TGTGCCAGCAGCTTAGTTCACACAGATACGCAGTATTTT; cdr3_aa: CASSLVHTDTQYF
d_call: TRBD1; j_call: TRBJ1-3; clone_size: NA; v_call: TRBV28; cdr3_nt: TGTGCCAGCAAAGGACAGGGGGGAAACACCATATATTTT; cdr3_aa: CASKGQGGNTIYF
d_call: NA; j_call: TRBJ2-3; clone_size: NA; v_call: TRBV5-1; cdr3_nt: TGCGCCAGTAGTCCTTTGGGCTCTAGCACAGATACGCAGTATTTT; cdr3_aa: CASSPLGSSTDTQYF
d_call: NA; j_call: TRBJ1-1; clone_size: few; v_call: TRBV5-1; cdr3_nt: TGCGCCAGCAGCTTCGGGACGGATAACACTGAAGCTTTCTTT; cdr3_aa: CASSFGTDNTEAFF
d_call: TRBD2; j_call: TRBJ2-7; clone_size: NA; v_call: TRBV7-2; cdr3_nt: TGTGCCAGCAGCGCGCTAGCGGGAGGTTCCCACGAGCAGTACTTC; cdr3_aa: CASSALAGGSHEQYF
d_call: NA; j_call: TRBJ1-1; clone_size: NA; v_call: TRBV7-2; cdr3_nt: TGTGCCAGCACCAATTTCGGGGGGTCCACTGAAGCTTTCTTT; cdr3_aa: CASTNFGGSTEAFF
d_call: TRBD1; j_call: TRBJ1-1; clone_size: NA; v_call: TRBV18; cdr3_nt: TGTGCCAGCTCACTGAGACAGGGAGGACTCATTAACGCCCAAAACACTGAAGCTTTCTTT; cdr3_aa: CASSLRQGGLINAQNTEAFF
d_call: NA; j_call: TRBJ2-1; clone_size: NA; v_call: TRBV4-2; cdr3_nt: TGTGCCAGCAGCCAAGTCGCGCAGGGCCACAATGAGCAGTTCTTC; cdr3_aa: CASSQVAQGHNEQFF
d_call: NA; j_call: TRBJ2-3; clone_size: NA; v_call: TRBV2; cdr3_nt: TGTGCCAGCAGTGACCCGGGACCTATCACAGATACGCAGTATTTT; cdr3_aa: CASSDPGPITDTQYF
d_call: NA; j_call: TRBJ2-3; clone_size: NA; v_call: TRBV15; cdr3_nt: TGTGCCACCAGCAGAGGATCTCCTAGCACAGATACGCAGTATTTT; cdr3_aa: CATSRGSPSTDTQYF
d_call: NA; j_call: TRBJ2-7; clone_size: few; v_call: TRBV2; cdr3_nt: TGTGCCAGCAGCGGACTCGCCGCGTCCTACGAGCAGTACTTC; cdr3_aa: CASSGLAASYEQYF
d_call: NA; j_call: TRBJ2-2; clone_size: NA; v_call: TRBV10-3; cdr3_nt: TGTGCCATCAGTGGAAACAGGGTCGCTACTGGGGAGCTGTTTTTT; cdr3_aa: CAISGNRVATGELFF
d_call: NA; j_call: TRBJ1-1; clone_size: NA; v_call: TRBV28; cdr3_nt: TGTGCCAGCAGTTTATACAGGACTGAAGCTTTCTTT; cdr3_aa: CASSLYRTEAFF
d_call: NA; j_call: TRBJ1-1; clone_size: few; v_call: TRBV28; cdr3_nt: TGTGCCACAACTAATGGGGGTGCTTACACTGAAGCTTTCTTT; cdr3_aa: CATTNGGAYTEAFF
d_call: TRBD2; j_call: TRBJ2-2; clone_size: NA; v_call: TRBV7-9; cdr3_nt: TGTGCCAGCAGCTTTGTCACCTCGTTGGCGGGGGGCGCGCTGTTTTTT; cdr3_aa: CASSFVTSLAGGALFF
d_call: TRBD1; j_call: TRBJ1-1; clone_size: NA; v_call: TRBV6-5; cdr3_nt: TGTGCCAGCGGAAAGACAGGGGCCTGGGAAACTGAAGCTTTCTTT; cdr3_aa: CASGKTGAWETEAFF
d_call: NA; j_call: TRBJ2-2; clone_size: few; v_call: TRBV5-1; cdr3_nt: TGCGCCAGCAGCTTCTCGGGGGTCGGCACCGGGGAGCTGTTTTTT; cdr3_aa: CASSFSGVGTGELFF
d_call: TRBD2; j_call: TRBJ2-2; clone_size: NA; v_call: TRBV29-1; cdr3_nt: TGCAGCGTGAGGGGACTAGCAAGTACCGGGGAGCTGTTTTTT; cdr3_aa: CSVRGLASTGELFF
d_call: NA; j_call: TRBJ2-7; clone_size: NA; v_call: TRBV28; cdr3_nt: TGTGCCAGCAGGGCCGGGCCTACCTACGAGCAGTACTTC; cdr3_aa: CASRAGPTYEQYF
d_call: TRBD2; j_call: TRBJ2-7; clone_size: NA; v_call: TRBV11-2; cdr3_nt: TGTGCCAGCAGCCGAGTAGCGGGAGGGGGCTACGAGCAGTACTTC; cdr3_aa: CASSRVAGGGYEQYF
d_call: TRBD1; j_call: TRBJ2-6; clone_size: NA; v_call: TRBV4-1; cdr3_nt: TGCGCCAGCAGCCAAGAAAGGGCAGGGGGCGCTGGGGCCAACGTCCTGACTTTC; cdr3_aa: CASSQERAGGAGANVLTF
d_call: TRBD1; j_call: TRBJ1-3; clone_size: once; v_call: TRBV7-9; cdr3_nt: TGTGCCAGCAGCCACTACTCTACCGGGACAGGGACGACGGACACCATATATTTT; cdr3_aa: CASSHYSTGTGTTDTIYF
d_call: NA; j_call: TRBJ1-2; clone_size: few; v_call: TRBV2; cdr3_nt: TGTGCCAGCAGTGGAAAGGGTAGGGGAGGCTATGGCTACACCTTC; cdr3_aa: CASSGKGRGGYGYTF
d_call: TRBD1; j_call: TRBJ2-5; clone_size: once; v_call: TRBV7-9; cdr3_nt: TGTGCCAGCAGCCCCGGGACAGGGTTGTGGGAGACCCAGTACTTC; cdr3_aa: CASSPGTGLWETQYF
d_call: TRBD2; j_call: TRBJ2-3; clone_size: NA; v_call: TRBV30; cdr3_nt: TGTGCCTGGAGGACTAGCGGTACAGATACGCAGTATTTT; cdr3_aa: CAWRTSGTDTQYF
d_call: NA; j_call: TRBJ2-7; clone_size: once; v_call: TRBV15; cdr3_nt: TGTGCCACCAGCCGGGGCAACCAGATCAACGAGCAGTACTTC; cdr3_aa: CATSRGNQINEQYF
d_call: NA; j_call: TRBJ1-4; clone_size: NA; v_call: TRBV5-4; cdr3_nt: TGTGCCAGCAGCTTGAGTATGGATGAAAAACTGTTTTTT; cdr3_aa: CASSLSMDEKLFF
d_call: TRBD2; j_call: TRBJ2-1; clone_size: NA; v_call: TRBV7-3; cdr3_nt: TGTGCCAGCAGCTTCTATGGGACTAGCGGGGGCCAGCAGTTCTTC; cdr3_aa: CASSFYGTSGGQQFF
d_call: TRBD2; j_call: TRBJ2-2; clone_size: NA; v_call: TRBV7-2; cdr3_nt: TGTGCCAGCAGCCACGGGACTACTAACACCGGGGAGCTGTTTTTT; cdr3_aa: CASSHGTTNTGELFF
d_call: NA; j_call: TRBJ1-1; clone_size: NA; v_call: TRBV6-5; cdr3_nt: TGTGCCAGCAGTTACTCAGAGAAGAACACTGAAGCTTTCTTT; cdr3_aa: CASSYSEKNTEAFF
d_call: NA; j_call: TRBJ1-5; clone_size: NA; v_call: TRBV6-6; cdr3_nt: TGTGCCAGCAGTTATTCCTCACGGACAGTCAATCAGCCCCAGCATTTT; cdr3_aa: CASSYSSRTVNQPQHF
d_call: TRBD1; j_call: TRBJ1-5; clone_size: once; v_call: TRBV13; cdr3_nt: TGTGCCAGCAGCTTGAGGACAGGGAGGGTTGGAAGTCAGCCCCAGCATTTT; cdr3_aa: CASSLRTGRVGSQPQHF
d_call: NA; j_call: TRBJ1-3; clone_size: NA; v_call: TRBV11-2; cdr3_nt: TGTGCCAGCACCTCCGGGGGCAAGGGAAACACCATATATTTT; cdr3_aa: CASTSGGKGNTIYF
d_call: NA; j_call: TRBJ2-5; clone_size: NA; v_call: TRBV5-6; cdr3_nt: TGTGCCAGCAGCCTAACCCCTTCCCCGGCAGGGAAGACCCAGTACTTC; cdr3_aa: CASSLTPSPAGKTQYF
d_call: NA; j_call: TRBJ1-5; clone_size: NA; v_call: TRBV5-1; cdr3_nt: TGCGCCAGCAGCCCCGGGCCTACTCAGCCCCAGCATTTT; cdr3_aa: CASSPGPTQPQHF